Listed below are T cell receptor beta chains from one sample, sequenced in a study of cytotoxic CD8 clonotypes in ibrutinib-treated CLL. Repertoires were generated with immunoSEQ multiplex PCR, while TCRdb's copy carries only in-frame clones and drops some. The table has some 200,000 clones, 60% to 80% seen once. The material sequenced was PBMCs, taken after 12 months of ibrutinib treatment. Every receptor here comes from a human donor with chronic lymphocytic leukemia. CDR3s include the opening cysteine and the closing phenylalanine or tryptophan. D genes are given only for firm matches. Part of the rows lack a size; the others show once, few, many or a class for expanded clones.

j_gene: TRBJ1-4
abundance: NA
v_gene: TRBV4-1
d_gene: NA
CDR3nt: TGCGCCAGCAGCCAGGTCCCTAATGAAAAACTGTTTTTT
CDR3aa: CASSQVPNEKLFF

j_gene: TRBJ2-7
abundance: NA
v_gene: TRBV5-6
d_gene: TRBD2
CDR3nt: TGTGCCAGCAGCGGGGGCGGGAGGGGTAACGAGCAGTACTTC
CDR3aa: CASSGGGRGNEQYF

j_gene: TRBJ2-3
abundance: once
v_gene: TRBV18
d_gene: NA
CDR3nt: TGTGCCAGCTCACCAGCGGAGATGAGCACAGATACGCAGTATTTT
CDR3aa: CASSPAEMSTDTQYF

j_gene: TRBJ1-2
abundance: few
v_gene: TRBV20-1
d_gene: NA
CDR3nt: TGCAGTGCTAGACCACCGGACGGCTACACCTTC
CDR3aa: CSARPPDGYTF

j_gene: TRBJ1-1
abundance: NA
v_gene: TRBV18
d_gene: NA
CDR3nt: TGTGCCAGCTCACCACGAATACCGACAGTGAACACTGAAGCTTTCTTT
CDR3aa: CASSPRIPTVNTEAFF

j_gene: TRBJ1-2
abundance: NA
v_gene: TRBV28
d_gene: NA
CDR3nt: TGTGCCGTCTCCAGTTCCCGATATGGCTACACCTTC
CDR3aa: CAVSSSRYGYTF

j_gene: TRBJ1-2
abundance: NA
v_gene: TRBV5-6
d_gene: NA
CDR3nt: TGTGCCAGCAGCTTGAATCAGGGAGGAAGGTATGGCTACACCTTC
CDR3aa: CASSLNQGGRYGYTF

j_gene: TRBJ1-6
abundance: few
v_gene: TRBV11-2
d_gene: NA
CDR3nt: TGTGCCAGCAGCTTAGTGTCACAAACCAAGTCACCCCTCCACTTT
CDR3aa: CASSLVSQTKSPLHF

j_gene: TRBJ2-3
abundance: NA
v_gene: TRBV5-1
d_gene: TRBD1
CDR3nt: TGCGCCAGCAGTTTGGACAGGGCAGGAGATACGCAGTATTTT
CDR3aa: CASSLDRAGDTQYF

j_gene: TRBJ2-3
abundance: NA
v_gene: TRBV7-9
d_gene: TRBD2
CDR3nt: TGTGCCAGCAGCTTTCTCAGGGAGGGGTGGGCAGATACGCAGTATTTT
CDR3aa: CASSFLREGWADTQYF

j_gene: TRBJ2-1
abundance: NA
v_gene: TRBV5-1
d_gene: NA
CDR3nt: TGCGCCAGCAGCTTGGCCCGGGAGACCGGGCAGTTCTTC
CDR3aa: CASSLARETGQFF

j_gene: TRBJ2-2
abundance: once
v_gene: TRBV28
d_gene: NA
CDR3nt: TGTGCCAGCCTGAACAGGGTGGAGCTGTTTTTT
CDR3aa: CASLNRVELFF

j_gene: TRBJ1-5
abundance: NA
v_gene: TRBV23-1
d_gene: NA
CDR3nt: TGCGCCAGCAGTCAATCCCCCGAATCCCCCCAGCATTTT
CDR3aa: CASSQSPESPQHF

j_gene: TRBJ1-2
abundance: NA
v_gene: TRBV5-1
d_gene: NA
CDR3nt: TGCGCCAGCAGCTTGTATGGCTCCAATGGTGGCTACACCTTC
CDR3aa: CASSLYGSNGGYTF

j_gene: TRBJ1-4
abundance: NA
v_gene: TRBV6-1
d_gene: TRBD1
CDR3nt: TGTGCCAGCAGTCCAGGGGGGGCTAATGAAAAACTGTTTTTT
CDR3aa: CASSPGGANEKLFF

j_gene: TRBJ1-6
abundance: NA
v_gene: TRBV18
d_gene: TRBD1
CDR3nt: TGTGCCAGCTCACCGATGGGACAGGCTTCCTCCGTCTATAATTCACCCCTCCACTTT
CDR3aa: CASSPMGQASSVYNSPLHF

j_gene: TRBJ1-2
abundance: NA
v_gene: TRBV29-1
d_gene: TRBD1
CDR3nt: TGCAGCGTAGACAGACAGGGGCAGTTGTCTGGCTACACCTTC
CDR3aa: CSVDRQGQLSGYTF

j_gene: TRBJ2-5
abundance: NA
v_gene: TRBV10-3
d_gene: TRBD1
CDR3nt: TGTGCCGTCTCCGGGACAGCCCAAGAGACCCAGTACTTC
CDR3aa: CAVSGTAQETQYF

j_gene: TRBJ2-5
abundance: once
v_gene: TRBV19
d_gene: NA
CDR3nt: TGTGCCACCGGGTTGGGACGCGTAGAGACCCAGTACTTC
CDR3aa: CATGLGRVETQYF

j_gene: TRBJ2-3
abundance: NA
v_gene: TRBV30
d_gene: NA
CDR3nt: TGTGCCTGGAGCTCAGGTCCCTCCCCCCGCACAGATACGCAGTATTTT
CDR3aa: CAWSSGPSPRTDTQYF

j_gene: TRBJ1-5
abundance: NA
v_gene: TRBV6-1
d_gene: TRBD1
CDR3nt: TGTGCCAGCAGTAAGGACAGGGTCGAGGAGCAGCCCCAGCATTTT
CDR3aa: CASSKDRVEEQPQHF

j_gene: TRBJ2-7
abundance: NA
v_gene: TRBV7-2
d_gene: NA
CDR3nt: TGTGCCAGCAGCTTAGTCAGGGGCAGCTACGAGCAGTACTTC
CDR3aa: CASSLVRGSYEQYF

j_gene: TRBJ2-7
abundance: NA
v_gene: TRBV6-1
d_gene: NA
CDR3nt: TGTGCCAGCAGTGAAGCTTGGGGGCAGTCCTACGAGCAGTACTTC
CDR3aa: CASSEAWGQSYEQYF

j_gene: TRBJ1-2
abundance: NA
v_gene: TRBV6-5
d_gene: NA
CDR3nt: TGTGCCAGCAGTTACGACAGCAGCTATGGCTACACCTTC
CDR3aa: CASSYDSSYGYTF

j_gene: TRBJ1-1
abundance: NA
v_gene: TRBV5-1
d_gene: TRBD1
CDR3nt: TGCGCCAGCAGCTTATCGGACAGGCCTTTGAACACTGAAGCTTTCTTT
CDR3aa: CASSLSDRPLNTEAFF

j_gene: TRBJ1-4
abundance: NA
v_gene: TRBV5-1
d_gene: NA
CDR3nt: TGCGCCAGCAGCTTGGGTACAGGCTCAACTAATGAAAAACTGTTTTTT
CDR3aa: CASSLGTGSTNEKLFF

j_gene: TRBJ1-2
abundance: few
v_gene: TRBV28
d_gene: NA
CDR3nt: TGTGCCAGCAGTCGAGTTAACTATGGCTACACCTTC
CDR3aa: CASSRVNYGYTF

j_gene: TRBJ1-2
abundance: NA
v_gene: TRBV23-1
d_gene: NA
CDR3nt: TGCGCCAGCAGTCATCAGGACATCTATGGCTACACCTTC
CDR3aa: CASSHQDIYGYTF

j_gene: TRBJ1-4
abundance: NA
v_gene: TRBV10-3
d_gene: NA
CDR3nt: TGTGCCATCAGTTTCCAGGGCGAAAAACTGTTTTTT
CDR3aa: CAISFQGEKLFF

j_gene: TRBJ1-5
abundance: NA
v_gene: TRBV5-6
d_gene: TRBD1
CDR3nt: TGTGCCAGCAGCTTCGGACAGGGAACGGGTCAGCCCCAGCATTTT
CDR3aa: CASSFGQGTGQPQHF

j_gene: TRBJ2-7
abundance: NA
v_gene: TRBV6-1
d_gene: TRBD2
CDR3nt: TGTGCCAGCTTAGCGGGGGAGCAGTACTTC
CDR3aa: CASLAGEQYF

j_gene: TRBJ2-7
abundance: NA
v_gene: TRBV28
d_gene: NA
CDR3nt: TGTGCCAGCAGTTTAAGGGGGCAGGGGAGGTATGAGCAGTACTTC
CDR3aa: CASSLRGQGRYEQYF

j_gene: TRBJ1-2
abundance: NA
v_gene: TRBV11-2
d_gene: NA
CDR3nt: TGTGCCAGCAGCTTAGACGTGACGGGGGACTATGGCTACACCTTC
CDR3aa: CASSLDVTGDYGYTF

j_gene: TRBJ2-7
abundance: NA
v_gene: TRBV5-8
d_gene: NA
CDR3nt: TGTGCCAGCAGCCTGGATAGGAACTACGAGCAGTACTTC
CDR3aa: CASSLDRNYEQYF

j_gene: TRBJ2-3
abundance: NA
v_gene: TRBV27
d_gene: NA
CDR3nt: TGTGCCAGCAGTTTTTGGCAGCCGGGAAAGACAGATACGCAGTATTTT
CDR3aa: CASSFWQPGKTDTQYF

j_gene: TRBJ1-1
abundance: NA
v_gene: TRBV5-6
d_gene: TRBD1
CDR3nt: TGTGCCAGCAGCCCGCGGGGACAGGGGGTGGTTGAAGCTTTCTTT
CDR3aa: CASSPRGQGVVEAFF

j_gene: TRBJ1-3
abundance: NA
v_gene: TRBV11-2
d_gene: NA
CDR3nt: TGTGCCAGCAGCTTCAACCGCAGGGGCCAAAACACCATATATTTT
CDR3aa: CASSFNRRGQNTIYF

j_gene: TRBJ2-7
abundance: NA
v_gene: TRBV10-1
d_gene: NA
CDR3nt: TGCGCCAGCAGTCTGGGACCGTCCTCCTACGAGCAGTACTTC
CDR3aa: CASSLGPSSYEQYF

j_gene: TRBJ2-1
abundance: few
v_gene: TRBV28
d_gene: NA
CDR3nt: TGTGCCAGCAGTTTAGTGGGCTATCGGGACGCGGACGATGAGCAGTTCTTC
CDR3aa: CASSLVGYRDADDEQFF

j_gene: TRBJ2-7
abundance: NA
v_gene: TRBV5-1
d_gene: TRBD2
CDR3nt: TGCGCCAGCAGCGGACGTAGCGGGAGTGGTTACGAGCAGTACTTC
CDR3aa: CASSGRSGSGYEQYF

j_gene: TRBJ2-1
abundance: few
v_gene: TRBV6-6
d_gene: NA
CDR3nt: TGTGCCAGCAGTTATCGGCGGAGCTCCTACAATGAGCAGTTCTTC
CDR3aa: CASSYRRSSYNEQFF

j_gene: TRBJ1-2
abundance: few
v_gene: TRBV6-1
d_gene: NA
CDR3nt: TGTGCCAGCAGTGAGCAGACTAGAGGCTACACCTTC
CDR3aa: CASSEQTRGYTF

j_gene: TRBJ2-5
abundance: NA
v_gene: TRBV29-1
d_gene: TRBD2
CDR3nt: TGCAGCGTTCGGACTAGCGGGGGAAAAGAGACCCAGTACTTC
CDR3aa: CSVRTSGGKETQYF

j_gene: TRBJ1-1
abundance: NA
v_gene: TRBV19
d_gene: NA
CDR3nt: TGTGCCACTTCCCCCGGGGGAACTGAAGCTTTCTTT
CDR3aa: CATSPGGTEAFF

j_gene: TRBJ1-5
abundance: NA
v_gene: TRBV6-1
d_gene: NA
CDR3nt: TGTGCCAGCAGTGACTACAGGGTAAATGGCCAGCCCCAGCATTTT
CDR3aa: CASSDYRVNGQPQHF

j_gene: TRBJ1-1
abundance: few
v_gene: TRBV28
d_gene: TRBD1
CDR3nt: TGTGCCAGCAGTTTGGACAGGGCGAACACTGAAGCTTTCTTT
CDR3aa: CASSLDRANTEAFF

j_gene: TRBJ2-2
abundance: NA
v_gene: TRBV7-8
d_gene: TRBD1
CDR3nt: TGTGCCAGCAGCTTAGTAGGACAGGGACCCGGGGAGCTGTTTTTT
CDR3aa: CASSLVGQGPGELFF

j_gene: TRBJ2-7
abundance: NA
v_gene: TRBV6-5
d_gene: NA
CDR3nt: TGTGCCAGCAGTTACTCTCGGTACGAGCAGTACTTC
CDR3aa: CASSYSRYEQYF

j_gene: TRBJ1-3
abundance: once
v_gene: TRBV5-1
d_gene: NA
CDR3nt: TGCGCCAGCAGCCCATCCCGGGACGTCGGAAACACCATATATTTT
CDR3aa: CASSPSRDVGNTIYF

j_gene: TRBJ1-5
abundance: NA
v_gene: TRBV6-5
d_gene: NA
CDR3nt: TGTGCCAGCACCCTATCTCAGCCCCAGCATTTT
CDR3aa: CASTLSQPQHF

j_gene: TRBJ2-3
abundance: once
v_gene: TRBV7-8
d_gene: TRBD1
CDR3nt: TGTGCCAGCAGCTTCGGACAGGGATTTTCCACAGATACGCAGTATTTT
CDR3aa: CASSFGQGFSTDTQYF

j_gene: TRBJ1-3
abundance: NA
v_gene: TRBV9
d_gene: TRBD1
CDR3nt: TGTGCCAGCAGCGTTGGACAGGGAGGGTCTAGCACCATATATTTT
CDR3aa: CASSVGQGGSSTIYF